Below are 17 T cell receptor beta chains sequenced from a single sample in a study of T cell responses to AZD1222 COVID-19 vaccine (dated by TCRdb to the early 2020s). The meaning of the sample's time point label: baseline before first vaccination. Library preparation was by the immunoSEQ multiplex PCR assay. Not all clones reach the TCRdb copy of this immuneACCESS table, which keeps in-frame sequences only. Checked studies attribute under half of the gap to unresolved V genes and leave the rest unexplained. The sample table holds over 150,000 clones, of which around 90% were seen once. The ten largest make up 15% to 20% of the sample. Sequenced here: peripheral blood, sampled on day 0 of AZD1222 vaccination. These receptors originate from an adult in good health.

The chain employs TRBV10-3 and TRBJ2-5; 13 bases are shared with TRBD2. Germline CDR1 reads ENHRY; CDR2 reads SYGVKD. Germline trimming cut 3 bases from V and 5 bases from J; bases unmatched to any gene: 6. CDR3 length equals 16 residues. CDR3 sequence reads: CAISDHGLAGVETQYF. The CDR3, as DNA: TGTGCCATCAGTGATCACGGACTAGCGGGAGTGGAGACCCAGTACTTC.

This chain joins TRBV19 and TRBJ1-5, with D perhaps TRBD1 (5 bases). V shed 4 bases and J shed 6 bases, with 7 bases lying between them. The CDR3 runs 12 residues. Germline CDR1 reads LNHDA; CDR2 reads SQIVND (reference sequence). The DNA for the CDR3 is TGTGCCAGTAGTAGGGGCGCTCAGCCCCAGCATTTT. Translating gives CASSRGAQPQHF. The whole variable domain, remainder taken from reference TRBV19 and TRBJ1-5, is DGGITQSPKYLFRKEGQNVTLSCEQNLNHDAMYWYRQDPGQGLRLIYYSQIVNDFQKGDIAEGYSVSREKKESFPLTVTSAQKNPTAFYLCASSRGAQPQHFGDGTRLSIL.

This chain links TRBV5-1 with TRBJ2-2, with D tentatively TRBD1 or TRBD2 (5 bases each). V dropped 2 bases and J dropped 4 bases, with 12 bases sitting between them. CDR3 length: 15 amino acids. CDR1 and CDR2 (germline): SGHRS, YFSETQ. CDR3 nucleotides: TGCGCCAGCAGCTTCCCTTGGGACGGCACCGGGGAGCTGTTTTTT. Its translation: CASSFPWDGTGELFF.

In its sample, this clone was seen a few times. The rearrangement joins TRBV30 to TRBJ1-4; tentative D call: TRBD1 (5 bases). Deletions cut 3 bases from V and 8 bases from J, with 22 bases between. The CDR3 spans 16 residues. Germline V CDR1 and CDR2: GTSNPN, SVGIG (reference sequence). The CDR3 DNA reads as TGTGCCTGGAGCGACCCCGGGACCTACGAGGGAGAAAAACTGTTTTTT. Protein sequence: CAWSDPGTYEGEKLFF.

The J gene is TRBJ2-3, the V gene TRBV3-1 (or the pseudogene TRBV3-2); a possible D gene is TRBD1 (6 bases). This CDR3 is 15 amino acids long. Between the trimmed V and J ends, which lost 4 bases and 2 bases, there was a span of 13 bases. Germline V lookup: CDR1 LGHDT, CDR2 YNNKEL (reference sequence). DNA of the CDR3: TGTGCCAGCAGCCCCTCGGGACACTTCACAGATACGCAGTATTTT. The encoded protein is CASSPSGHFTDTQYF.

DNA of the CDR3: TGCAGCGGCCGGGACAGGGGTTACGAGCAGTACTTC. Amino acid sequence: CSGRDRGYEQYF. This chain connects TRBV29-1 to TRBJ2-7; 10 bases are shared with TRBD1. CDR1 SQVTM and CDR2 ANQGSEA come from the germline V gene. Unmatched junction bases numbered 4, after V lost 7 bases and J lost 4 bases. The CDR3 extends over 12 amino acids.

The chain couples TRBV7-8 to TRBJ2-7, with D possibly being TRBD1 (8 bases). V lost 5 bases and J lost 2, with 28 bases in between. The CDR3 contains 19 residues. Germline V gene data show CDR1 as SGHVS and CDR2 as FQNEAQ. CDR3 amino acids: CASSKPGGVREGLTYEQYF. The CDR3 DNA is TGTGCCAGCAGCAAACCAGGGGGCGTCAGGGAGGGGTTAACCTACGAGCAGTACTTC.

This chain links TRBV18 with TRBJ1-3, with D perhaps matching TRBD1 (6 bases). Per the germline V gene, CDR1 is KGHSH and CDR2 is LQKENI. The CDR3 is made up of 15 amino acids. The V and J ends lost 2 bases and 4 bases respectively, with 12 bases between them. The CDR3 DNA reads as TGTGCCAGCTCACCATTCCGGGACACGGGAAACACCATATATTTT. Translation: CASSPFRDTGNTIYF.

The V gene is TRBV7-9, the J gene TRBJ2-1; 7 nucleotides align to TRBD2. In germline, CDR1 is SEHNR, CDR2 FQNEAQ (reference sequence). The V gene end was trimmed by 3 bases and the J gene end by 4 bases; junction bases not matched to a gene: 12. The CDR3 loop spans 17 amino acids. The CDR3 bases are TGTGCCAGCAGCTTCTTTTCGCTGTCTAGCGGATACAATGAGCAGTTCTTC. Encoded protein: CASSFFSLSSGYNEQFF. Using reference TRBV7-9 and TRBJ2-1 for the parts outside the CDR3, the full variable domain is DTGVSQNPRHKITKRGQNVTFRCDPISEHNRLYWYRQTLGQGPEFLTYFQNEAQLEKSRLLSDRFSAERPKGSFSTLEIQRTEQGDSAMYLCASSFFSLSSGYNEQFFGPGTRLTVL.

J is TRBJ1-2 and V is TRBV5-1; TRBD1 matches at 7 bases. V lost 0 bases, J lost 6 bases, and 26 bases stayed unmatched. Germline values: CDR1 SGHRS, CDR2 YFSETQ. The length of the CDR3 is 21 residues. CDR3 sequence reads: CASSLEGARGRLPLRGDGYTF. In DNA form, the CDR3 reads TGCGCCAGCAGCTTGGAGGGGGCGCGGGGGCGCTTACCTTTAAGAGGGGATGGCTACACCTTC.

CDR3 nucleotides: TGTGCCAGCACCATACCAGGGGATGGCTACACCTTC. The encoded protein is CASTIPGDGYTF. The chain uses TRBV12-3 or TRBV12-4 and TRBJ1-2, with D perhaps matching TRBD1 (6 bases). The CDR3 extends over 12 amino acids. Trimming removed 7 bases from V and 6 bases from J, with 12 bases in between.

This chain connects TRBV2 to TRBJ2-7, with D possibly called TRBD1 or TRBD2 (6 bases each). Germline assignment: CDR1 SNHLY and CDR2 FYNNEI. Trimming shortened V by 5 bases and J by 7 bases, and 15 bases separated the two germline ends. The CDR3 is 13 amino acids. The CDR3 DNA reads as TGTGCCAGCAGTAGGAATACAGGGAGGGAGCAGTACTTC. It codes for CASSRNTGREQYF.

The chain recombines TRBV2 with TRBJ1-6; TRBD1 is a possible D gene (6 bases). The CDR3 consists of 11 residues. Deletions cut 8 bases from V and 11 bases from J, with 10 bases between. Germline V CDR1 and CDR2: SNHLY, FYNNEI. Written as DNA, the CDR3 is TGTGCCAGCCGAGGGGGGACACCCCTCCACTTT. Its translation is CASRGGTPLHF.

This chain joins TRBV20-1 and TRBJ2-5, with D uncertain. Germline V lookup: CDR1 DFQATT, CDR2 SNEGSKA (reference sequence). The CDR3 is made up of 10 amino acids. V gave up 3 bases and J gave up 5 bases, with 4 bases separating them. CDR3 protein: CSASLETQYF. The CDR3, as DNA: TGCAGTGCTAGTCTGGAGACCCAGTACTTC.

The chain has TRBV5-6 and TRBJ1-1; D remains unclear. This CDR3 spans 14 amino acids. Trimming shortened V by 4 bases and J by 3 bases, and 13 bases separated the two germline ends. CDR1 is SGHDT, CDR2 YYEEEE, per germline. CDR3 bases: TGTGCCAGCAGCCCCCGACTGACTTACACTGAAGCTTTCTTT. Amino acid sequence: CASSPRLTYTEAFF.

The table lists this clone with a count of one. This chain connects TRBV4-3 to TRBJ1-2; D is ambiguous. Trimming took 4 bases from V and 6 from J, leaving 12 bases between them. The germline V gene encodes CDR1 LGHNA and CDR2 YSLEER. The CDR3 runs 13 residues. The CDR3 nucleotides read TGCGCCAGCAGCCGGACCCAAGAACATGGCTACACCTTC. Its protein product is CASSRTQEHGYTF.

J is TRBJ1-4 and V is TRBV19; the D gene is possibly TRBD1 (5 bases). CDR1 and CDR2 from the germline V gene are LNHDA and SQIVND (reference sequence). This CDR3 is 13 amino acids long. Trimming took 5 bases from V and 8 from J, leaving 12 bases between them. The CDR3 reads CASSGGTVEKLFF. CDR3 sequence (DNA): TGTGCCAGTAGTGGGGGGACGGTCGAAAAACTGTTTTTT.